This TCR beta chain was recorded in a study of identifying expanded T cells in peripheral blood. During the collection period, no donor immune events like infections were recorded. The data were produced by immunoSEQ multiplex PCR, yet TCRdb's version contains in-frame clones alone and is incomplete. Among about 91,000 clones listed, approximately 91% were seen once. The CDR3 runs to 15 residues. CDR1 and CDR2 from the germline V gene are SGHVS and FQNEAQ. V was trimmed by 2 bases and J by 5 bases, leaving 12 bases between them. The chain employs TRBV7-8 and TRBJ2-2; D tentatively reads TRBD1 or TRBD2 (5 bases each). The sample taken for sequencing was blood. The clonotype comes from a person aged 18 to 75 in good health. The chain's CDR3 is CASSLYARGTGELFF. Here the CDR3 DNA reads TGTGCCAGCAGCTTATATGCGAGGGGAACCGGGGAGCTGTTTTTT. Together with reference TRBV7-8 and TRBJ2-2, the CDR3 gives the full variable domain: GAGVSQSPRYKVAKRGQDVALRCDPISGHVSLFWYQQALGQGPEFLTYFQNEAQLDKSGLPSDRFFAERPEGSVSTLKIQRTQQEDSAVYLCASSLYARGTGELFFGEGSRLTVL.